This T cell receptor (beta chain) is from a study of OX40 agonist ivuxolimab in advanced cancers. Background on the study: The patients received agonistic anti-OX40 (CD134) antibody ivuxolimab. Hepatocellular carcinoma, melanoma, renal cell or head and neck cancer occurred in dose-escalation patients.

Per the germline V gene, CDR1 is MNHNS and CDR2 is SASEGT. V was cut by 5 bases and J by 3 bases, with 13 bases left in between. The CDR3 runs 15 residues. Generated by immunoSEQ multiplex PCR, the TCRdb table keeps only in-frame clones and is missing some. The profile shows approximately 99,000 clones, roughly nine tenths of them singletons. This clone showed up just once. The rearrangement links TRBV6-1 to TRBJ2-2, with D perhaps given as TRBD1 or TRBD2 (6 bases each). This specimen was CD4+ or CD8+ T cells sorted from blood, taken in a trial of the OX40 agonist ivuxolimab. This receptor was identified in an adult with an advanced solid tumor such as melanoma, head and neck, liver or kidney cancer. CDR3 residues: CASSPKGDYTGELFF. The DNA of the CDR3 is TGTGCCAGCAGTCCAAAGGGGGACTACACCGGGGAGCTGTTTTTT.